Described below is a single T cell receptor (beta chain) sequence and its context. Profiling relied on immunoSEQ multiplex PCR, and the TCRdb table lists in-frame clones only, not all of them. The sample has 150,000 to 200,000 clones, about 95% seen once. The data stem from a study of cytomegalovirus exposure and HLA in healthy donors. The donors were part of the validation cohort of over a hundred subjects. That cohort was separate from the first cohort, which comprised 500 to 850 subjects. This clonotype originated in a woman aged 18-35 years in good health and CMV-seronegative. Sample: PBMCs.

CDR3 sequence reads: CASREDRKNIQYF. DNA for the CDR3: TGTGCCAGCAGGGAAGACAGGAAAAACATTCAGTACTTC. This chain connects TRBV11-3 to TRBJ2-4, with D possibly matching TRBD1 (6 bases). Germline V lookup: CDR1 SGHNT, CDR2 YENEEA. V shed 6 bases and J shed 4 bases, with 10 bases lying between them. This CDR3 is 13 amino acids long. Combining the CDR3 with reference TRBV11-3 and TRBJ2-4 gives the whole variable domain EAGVVQSPRYKIIEKKQPVAFWCNPISGHNTLYWYLQNLGQGPELLIRYENEEAVDDSQLPKDRFSAERLKGVDSTLKIQPAELGDSAVYLCASREDRKNIQYFGAGTRLSVL.